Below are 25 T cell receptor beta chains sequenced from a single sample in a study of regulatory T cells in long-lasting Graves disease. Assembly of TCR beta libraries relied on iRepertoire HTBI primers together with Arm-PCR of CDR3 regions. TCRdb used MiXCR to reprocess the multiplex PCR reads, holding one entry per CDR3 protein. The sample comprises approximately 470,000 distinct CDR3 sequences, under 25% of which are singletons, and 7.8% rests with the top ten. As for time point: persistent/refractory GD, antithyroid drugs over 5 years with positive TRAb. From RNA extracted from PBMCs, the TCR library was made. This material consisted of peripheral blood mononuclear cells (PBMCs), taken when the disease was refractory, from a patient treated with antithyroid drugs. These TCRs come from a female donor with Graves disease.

The CDR3 protein is CASSPFSGGTGELFF. CDR3 DNA sequence: TGTGCCAGCAGCCCGTTTAGCGGAGGCACCGGGGAGCTGTTTTTT. This chain links TRBV7-9 with TRBJ2-2, with a weak D call TRBD2 (6 bases). The CDR3 consists of 15 residues. CDR1 and CDR2 from the germline V gene are SEHNR and FQNEAQ (reference sequence). The ends were cut back, 5 bases at V and 4 bases at J, with 14 bases in the middle. The full variable domain, completed using reference TRBV7-9 and TRBJ2-2, is DTGVSQNPRHKITKRGQNVTFRCDPISEHNRLYWYRQTLGQGPEFLTYFQNEAQLEKSRLLSDRFSAERPKGSFSTLEIQRTEQGDSAMYLCASSPFSGGTGELFFGEGSRLTVL.

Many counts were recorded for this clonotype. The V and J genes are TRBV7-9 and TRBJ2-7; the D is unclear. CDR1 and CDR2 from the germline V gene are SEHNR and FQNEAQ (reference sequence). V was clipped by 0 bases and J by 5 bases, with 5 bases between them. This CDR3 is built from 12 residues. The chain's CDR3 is CASSLANDEQYF. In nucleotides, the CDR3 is TGTGCCAGCAGCTTAGCGAACGACGAGCAGTACTTC.

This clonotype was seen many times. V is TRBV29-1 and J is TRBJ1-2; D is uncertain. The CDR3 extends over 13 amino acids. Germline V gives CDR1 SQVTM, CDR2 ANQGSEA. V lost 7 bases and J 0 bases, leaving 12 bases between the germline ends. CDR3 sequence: CSAQSPANYGYTF. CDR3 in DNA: TGCAGCGCACAGTCCCCAGCTAACTATGGCTACACCTTC.

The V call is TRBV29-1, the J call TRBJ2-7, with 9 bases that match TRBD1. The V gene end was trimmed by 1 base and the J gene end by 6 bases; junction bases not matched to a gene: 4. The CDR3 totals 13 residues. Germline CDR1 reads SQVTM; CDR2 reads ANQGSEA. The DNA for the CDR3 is TGCAGCGTTGAAGTCACAGGGGGCGGCGAGCAGTACTTC. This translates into CSVEVTGGGEQYF.

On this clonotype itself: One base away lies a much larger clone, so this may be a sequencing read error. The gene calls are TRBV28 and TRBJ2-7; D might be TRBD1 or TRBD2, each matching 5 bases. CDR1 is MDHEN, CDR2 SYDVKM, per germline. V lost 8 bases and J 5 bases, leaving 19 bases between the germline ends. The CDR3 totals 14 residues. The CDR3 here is CASGIRDPRDEQYF. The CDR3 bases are TGTGCCAGCGGAATTCGGGACCCCCGAGACGAGCAGTACTTC.

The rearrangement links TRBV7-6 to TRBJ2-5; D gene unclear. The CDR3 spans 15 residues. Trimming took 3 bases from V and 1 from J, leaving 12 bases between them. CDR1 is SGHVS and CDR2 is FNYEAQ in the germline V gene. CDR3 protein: CASSLLVAAQETQYF. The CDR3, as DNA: TGTGCCAGCAGCTTGTTAGTGGCCGCCCAAGAGACCCAGTACTTC.

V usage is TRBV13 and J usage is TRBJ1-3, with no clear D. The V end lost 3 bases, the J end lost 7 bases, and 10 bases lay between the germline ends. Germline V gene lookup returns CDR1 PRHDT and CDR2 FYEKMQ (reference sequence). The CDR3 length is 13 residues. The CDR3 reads CASSFSSRNTIYF. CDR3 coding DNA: TGTGCCAGCAGCTTCTCTTCCCGGAACACCATATATTTT.

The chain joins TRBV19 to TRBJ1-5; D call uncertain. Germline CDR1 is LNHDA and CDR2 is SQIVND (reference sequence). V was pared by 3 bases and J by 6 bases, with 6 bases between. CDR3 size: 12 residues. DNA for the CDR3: TGTGCCAGTAGTATGGGGATTCAGCCCCAGCATTTT. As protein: CASSMGIQPQHF. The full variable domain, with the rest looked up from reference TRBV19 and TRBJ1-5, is DGGITQSPKYLFRKEGQNVTLSCEQNLNHDAMYWYRQDPGQGLRLIYYSQIVNDFQKGDIAEGYSVSREKKESFPLTVTSAQKNPTAFYLCASSMGIQPQHFGDGTRLSIL.

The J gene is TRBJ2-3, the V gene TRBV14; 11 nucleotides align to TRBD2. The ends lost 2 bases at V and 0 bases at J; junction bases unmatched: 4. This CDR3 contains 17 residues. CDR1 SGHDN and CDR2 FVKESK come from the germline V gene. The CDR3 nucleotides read TGTGCCAGCAGCCAACCTGGGACTAGCGGTAGCACAGATACGCAGTATTTT. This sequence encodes CASSQPGTSGSTDTQYF. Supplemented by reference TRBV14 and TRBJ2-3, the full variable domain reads EAGVTQFPSHSVIEKGQTVTLRCDPISGHDNLYWYRRVMGKEIKFLLHFVKESKQDESGMPNNRFLAERTGGTYSTLKVQPAELEDSGVYFCASSQPGTSGSTDTQYFGPGTRLTVL.

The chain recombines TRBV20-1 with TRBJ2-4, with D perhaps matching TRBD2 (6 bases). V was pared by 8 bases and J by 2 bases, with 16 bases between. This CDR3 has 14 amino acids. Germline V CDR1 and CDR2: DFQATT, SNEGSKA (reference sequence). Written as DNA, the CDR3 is TGCAGTCAAACGCCGGCGGGGACCAAAAACATTCAGTACTTC. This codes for CSQTPAGTKNIQYF.

The chain's CDR3 is CASSQVGQGRNQPQHF. DNA for the CDR3: TGCGCCAGCAGCCAAGTTGGCCAGGGCCGCAATCAGCCCCAGCATTTT. The chain employs TRBV4-1 and TRBJ1-5; a possible D gene is TRBD1 (5 bases). Per germline, CDR1 MGHRA and CDR2 YSYEKL. Trimming pared 1 base from V and 2 bases from J, leaving 12 bases between. This CDR3 spans 16 amino acids.

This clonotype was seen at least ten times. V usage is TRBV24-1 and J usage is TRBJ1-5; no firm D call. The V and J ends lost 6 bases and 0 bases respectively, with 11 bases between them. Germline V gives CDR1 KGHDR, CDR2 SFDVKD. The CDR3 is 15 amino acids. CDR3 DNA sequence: TGTGCCACCAGTTCTGACGGTTATAGCAATCAGCCCCAGCATTTT. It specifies CATSSDGYSNQPQHF.

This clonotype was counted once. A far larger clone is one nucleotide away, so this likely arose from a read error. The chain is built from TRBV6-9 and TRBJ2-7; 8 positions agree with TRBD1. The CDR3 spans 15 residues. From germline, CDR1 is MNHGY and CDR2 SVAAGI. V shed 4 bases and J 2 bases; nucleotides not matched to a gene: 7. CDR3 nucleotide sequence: TGTGCCAGCAGTTGCGGGACAGGCCTAACCTACGAGCAGTACTTC. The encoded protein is CASSCGTGLTYEQYF.

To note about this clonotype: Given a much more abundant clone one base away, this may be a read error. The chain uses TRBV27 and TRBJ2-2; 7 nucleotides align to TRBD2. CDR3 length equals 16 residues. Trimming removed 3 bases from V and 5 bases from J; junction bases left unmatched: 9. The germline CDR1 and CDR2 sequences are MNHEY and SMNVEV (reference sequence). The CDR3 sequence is CASSFSGLTGTGELFF. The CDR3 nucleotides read TGTGCCAGCAGTTTTTCGGGACTAACGGGAACCGGGGAGCTGTTTTTT.

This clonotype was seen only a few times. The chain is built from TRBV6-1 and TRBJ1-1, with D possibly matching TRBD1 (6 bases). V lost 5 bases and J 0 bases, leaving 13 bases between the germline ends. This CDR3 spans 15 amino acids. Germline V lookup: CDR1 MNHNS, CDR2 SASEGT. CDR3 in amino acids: CASSQDSPMNTEAFF. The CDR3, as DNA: TGTGCCAGCAGTCAGGACAGCCCTATGAACACTGAAGCTTTCTTT.

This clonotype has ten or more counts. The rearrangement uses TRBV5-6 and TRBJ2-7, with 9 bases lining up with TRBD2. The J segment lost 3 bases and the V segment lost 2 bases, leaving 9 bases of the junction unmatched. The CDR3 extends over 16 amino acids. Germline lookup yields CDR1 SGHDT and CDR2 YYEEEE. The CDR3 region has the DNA TGTGCCAGCAGCTTAGGTCAAGGACTAGCGTTCTACGAGCAGTACTTC. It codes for CASSLGQGLAFYEQYF.

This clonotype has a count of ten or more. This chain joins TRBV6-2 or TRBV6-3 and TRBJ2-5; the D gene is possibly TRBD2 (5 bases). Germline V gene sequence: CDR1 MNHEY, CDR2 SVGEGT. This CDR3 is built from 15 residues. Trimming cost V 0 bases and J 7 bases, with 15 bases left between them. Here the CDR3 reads CASSYSILGKGTQYF. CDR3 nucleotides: TGTGCCAGCAGTTACTCGATACTAGGAAAAGGGACCCAGTACTTC.

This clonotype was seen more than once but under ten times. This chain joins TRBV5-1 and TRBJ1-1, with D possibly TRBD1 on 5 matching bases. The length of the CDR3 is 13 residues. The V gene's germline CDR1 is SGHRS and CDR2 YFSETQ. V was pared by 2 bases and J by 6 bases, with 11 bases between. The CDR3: CASSFGGLSEAFF. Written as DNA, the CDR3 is TGCGCCAGCAGCTTTGGGGGTCTGTCTGAAGCTTTCTTT.

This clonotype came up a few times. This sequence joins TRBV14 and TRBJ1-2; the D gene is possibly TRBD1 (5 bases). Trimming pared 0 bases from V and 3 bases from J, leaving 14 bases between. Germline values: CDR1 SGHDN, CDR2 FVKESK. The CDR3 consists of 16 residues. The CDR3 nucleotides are TGTGCCAGCAGCCAAGATCAGATAGGGGTCGACTATGGCTACACCTTC. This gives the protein CASSQDQIGVDYGYTF.

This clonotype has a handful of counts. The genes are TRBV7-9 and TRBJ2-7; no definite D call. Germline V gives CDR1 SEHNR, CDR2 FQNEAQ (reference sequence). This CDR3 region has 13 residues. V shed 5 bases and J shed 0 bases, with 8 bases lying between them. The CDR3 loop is CASSPLYSYEQYF. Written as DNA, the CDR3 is TGTGCCAGCAGCCCTTTATACTCCTACGAGCAGTACTTC.

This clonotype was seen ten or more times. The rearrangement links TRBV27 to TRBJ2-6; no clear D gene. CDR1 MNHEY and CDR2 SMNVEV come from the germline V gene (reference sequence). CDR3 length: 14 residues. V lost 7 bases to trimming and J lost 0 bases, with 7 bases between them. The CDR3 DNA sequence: TGTGCCAGCACCTGGATCTCTGGGGCCAACGTCCTGACTTTC. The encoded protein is CASTWISGANVLTF.

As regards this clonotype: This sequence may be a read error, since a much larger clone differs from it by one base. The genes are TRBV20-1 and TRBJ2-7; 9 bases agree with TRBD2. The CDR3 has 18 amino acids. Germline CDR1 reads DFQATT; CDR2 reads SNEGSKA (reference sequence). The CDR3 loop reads CSARDQRAGLAGAYEQHF. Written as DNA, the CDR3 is TGCAGTGCTAGAGATCAACGCGCCGGGTTAGCGGGAGCCTACGAGCAGCACTTC.

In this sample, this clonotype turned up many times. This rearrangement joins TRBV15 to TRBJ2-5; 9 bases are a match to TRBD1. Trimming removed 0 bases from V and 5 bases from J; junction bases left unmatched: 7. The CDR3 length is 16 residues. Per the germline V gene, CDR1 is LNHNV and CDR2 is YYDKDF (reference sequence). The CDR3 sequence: CATSRDRTGGKETQYF. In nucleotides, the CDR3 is TGTGCCACCAGCAGAGATCGAACAGGGGGCAAGGAGACCCAGTACTTC.

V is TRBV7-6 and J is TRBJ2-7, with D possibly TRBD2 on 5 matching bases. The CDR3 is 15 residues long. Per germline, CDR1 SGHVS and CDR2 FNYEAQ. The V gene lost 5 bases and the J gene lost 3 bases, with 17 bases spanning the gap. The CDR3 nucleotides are TGTGCCAGCAGCCCTGAGAGGGAAGATTTCTACGAGCAGTACTTC. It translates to CASSPEREDFYEQYF.

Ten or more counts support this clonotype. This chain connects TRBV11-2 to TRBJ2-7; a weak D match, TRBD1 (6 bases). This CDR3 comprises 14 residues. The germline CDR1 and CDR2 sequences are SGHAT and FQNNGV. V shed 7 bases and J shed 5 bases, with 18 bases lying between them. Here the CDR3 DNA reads TGTGCCAGCACCCTTTATGTAGGGGGAGACGAGCAGTACTTC. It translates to CASTLYVGGDEQYF.